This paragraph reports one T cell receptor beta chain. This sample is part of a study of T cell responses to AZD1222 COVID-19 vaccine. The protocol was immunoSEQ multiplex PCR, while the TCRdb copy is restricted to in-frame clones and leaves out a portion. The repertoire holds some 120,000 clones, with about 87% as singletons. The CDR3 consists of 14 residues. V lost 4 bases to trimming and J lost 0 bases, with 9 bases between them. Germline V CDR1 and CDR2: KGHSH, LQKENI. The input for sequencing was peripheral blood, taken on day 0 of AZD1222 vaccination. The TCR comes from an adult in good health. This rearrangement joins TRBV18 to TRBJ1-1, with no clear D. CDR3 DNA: TGTGCCAGCTCACGGATGGACCTGAACACTGAAGCTTTCTTT. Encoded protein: CASSRMDLNTEAFF.